The TCR beta chain under discussion was sequenced for a study of CD8 T cells in Susac syndrome. Points from the study as a whole: The number of individuals included in the study's TCR sequencing and HLA analysis was acknowledged as relatively small.

Germline values: CDR1 SGDLS, CDR2 YYNGEE. Trimming cost V 4 bases and J 4 bases, with 14 bases left between them. CDR3 size: 14 residues. Note on this clonotype: The antigen remains undetermined.

Sequencing of TCR beta was carried out in blood CD8+ and CD4+ T cells. Random hexamers primed reverse transcription of about 0.45 to 1 ug RNA. The method of amplification for TCR beta CDR3 was immunoSEQ multiplex PCR, covering 54 Vbeta and 13 Jbeta. Via MiXCR, TCRdb re-called the immunoSEQ multiplex PCR reads, giving one row per CDR3 protein. The table shows some 120,000 distinct CDR3 sequences, with roughly 94% occurring only once. The clonotype originates from a human donor with multiple sclerosis. Sequencing was done on a sample of CD4+ T cells from PBMCs. The rearrangement uses TRBV9 and TRBJ1-2; D unclear. DNA for the CDR3: TGTGCCAGCAGCACCGACCCGGAGGGCTATGGCTACACCTTC. Protein: CASSTDPEGYGYTF.